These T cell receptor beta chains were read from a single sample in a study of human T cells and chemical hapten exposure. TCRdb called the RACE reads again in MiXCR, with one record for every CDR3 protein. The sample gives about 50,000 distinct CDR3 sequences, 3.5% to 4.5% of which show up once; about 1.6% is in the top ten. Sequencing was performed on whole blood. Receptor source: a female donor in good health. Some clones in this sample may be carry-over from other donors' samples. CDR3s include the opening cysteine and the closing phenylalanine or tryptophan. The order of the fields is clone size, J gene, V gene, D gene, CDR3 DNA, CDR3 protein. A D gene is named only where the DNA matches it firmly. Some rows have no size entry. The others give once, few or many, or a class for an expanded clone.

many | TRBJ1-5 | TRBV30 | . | TGTGCCTGGAGGTTGGCAGGCAGCAATCAGCCCCAGCATTTT | CAWRLAGSNQPQHF
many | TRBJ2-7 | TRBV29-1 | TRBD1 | TGCAGCGTTGAATATAAAGAGGGCAGGGGGTACGAGCAGTACTTC | CSVEYKEGRGYEQYF
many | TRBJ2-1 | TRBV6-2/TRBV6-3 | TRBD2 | TGTGCCAGCATCTCCGGGACTAGCGGGGGCGCCTATGAGCAGTTCTTC | CASISGTSGGAYEQFF
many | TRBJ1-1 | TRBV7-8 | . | TGTGCCAGCAGCTTAGTCCAGGGAACTGAAGCTTTCTTT | CASSLVQGTEAFF
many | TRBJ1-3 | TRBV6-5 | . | TGTGCCAGCAGTTACCACGGACAGAGCTCTGGAAACACCATATATTTT | CASSYHGQSSGNTIYF
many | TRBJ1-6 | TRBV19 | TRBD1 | TGTGCCAGTAGTCCCAGGACAGGGGCGAATTCACCCCTCCACTTT | CASSPRTGANSPLHF
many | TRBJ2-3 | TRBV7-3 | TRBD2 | TGTGCCAGCAGCCGATGCAAACTAGCGACGTGCACAGATACGCAGTATTTT | CASSRCKLATCTDTQYF
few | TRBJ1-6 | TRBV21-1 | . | TGTGCCAGCAGCAAAGTTGGTCAGGGCCAATCACCCCTCCACTTT | CASSKVGQGQSPLHF
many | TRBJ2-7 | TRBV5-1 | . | TGCGCCAGCAGCTTGTTAGGAGCCTACGAGCAGTACTTC | CASSLLGAYEQYF
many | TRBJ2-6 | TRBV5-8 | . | TGTGCCAGCAGCCTAGGACAGTGGTCTGGGGCCAACGTCCTGACTTTC | CASSLGQWSGANVLTF
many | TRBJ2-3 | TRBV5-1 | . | TGCGCCAGCAGCTTGGAGGATTACGGCACAGATACGCAGTATTTT | CASSLEDYGTDTQYF
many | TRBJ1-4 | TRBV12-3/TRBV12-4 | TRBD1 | TGTGCCAGCAGCCGGACCGGGACAGCTAAGGAACTGTTTTTT | CASSRTGTAKELFF
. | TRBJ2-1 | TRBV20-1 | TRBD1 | TGCAGTGCTAGAGAATGGACAGGGTCGATCTACAATGAGCAGTTCTTC | CSAREWTGSIYNEQFF
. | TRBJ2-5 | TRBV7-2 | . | TGTGCCAGCAGCTCCAGAGGAGGGACCCTTCAAGGGGAGACCCAGTACTTC | CASSSRGGTLQGETQYF
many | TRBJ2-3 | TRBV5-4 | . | TGTGCCAGCAGCTCAGGACAGTCTAGCACAGATACGCAGTATTTT | CASSSGQSSTDTQYF
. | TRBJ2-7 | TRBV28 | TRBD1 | TGTGCCAGCAAGAAACGGACAGGGACCTCCTACGAGCAGTACTTC | CASKKRTGTSYEQYF
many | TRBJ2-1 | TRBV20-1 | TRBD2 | TGCAGTTACCCGACTAGCGGGGGGCAGGGTGAGCAGTTCTTC | CSYPTSGGQGEQFF
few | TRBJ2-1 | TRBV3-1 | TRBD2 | TGTGCCAGCAGCCAAGGTTCGAGCGGGGTCCGGTATGAGCAGTTCTTC | CASSQGSSGVRYEQFF
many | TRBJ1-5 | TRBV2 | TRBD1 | TGTGCCAGCAGTGCAGAAAACAGGGGGACCGGAAAATTTAGCAATCAGCCCCAGCATTTT | CASSAENRGTGKFSNQPQHF
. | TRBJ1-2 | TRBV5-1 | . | TGCGCCAGCAGCTTGGAAGCCCGCCGGGTGACGGGGTATGGCTACACCTTC | CASSLEARRVTGYGYTF
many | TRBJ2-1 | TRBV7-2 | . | TGTGCCAGCAGCTTAACCCAGTTGCTTGAGCAGTTCTTC | CASSLTQLLEQFF
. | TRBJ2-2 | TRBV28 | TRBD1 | TGTGCCAGCAGGGGACAGGGGGCGAAGATCAGGGAGCTGTTTTTT | CASRGQGAKIRELFF
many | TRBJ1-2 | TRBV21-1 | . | TGTGCCAGCAGCAAAGAGGGGATCTTC | CASSKEGIF
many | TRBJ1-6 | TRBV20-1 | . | TGCAGTGCTAGAGATACCGGACACCCTGATTCACCCCTCCACTTT | CSARDTGHPDSPLHF
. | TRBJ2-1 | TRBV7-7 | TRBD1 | TGTGCCAGCAGCACTCCGGACAGGATGTACAATGAGCAGTTCTTC | CASSTPDRMYNEQFF
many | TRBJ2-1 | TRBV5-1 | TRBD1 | TGCGCCAGCAGCCTGGAGGGACAGGGGGCAGGTGAGCAGTTCTTC | CASSLEGQGAGEQFF
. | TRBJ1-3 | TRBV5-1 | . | TGCGCCAGCAGCTTGGAGGGCAGCGGTTCTGGAAACACCATATATTTT | CASSLEGSGSGNTIYF
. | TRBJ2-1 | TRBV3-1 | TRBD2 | TGTGCCAGCAGCCAAATGGCGGGGGGGTATGAGCAGTTCTTC | CASSQMAGGYEQFF
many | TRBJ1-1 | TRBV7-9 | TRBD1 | TGTGCCAGCAGCGAAACACAGGGGGGGTGGACTGAAGCTTTCTTT | CASSETQGGWTEAFF
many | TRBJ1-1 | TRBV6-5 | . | TGTGCCAGCAGTTACTACGGCAGGGCCACTGAAGCTTTCTTT | CASSYYGRATEAFF
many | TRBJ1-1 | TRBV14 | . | TGTGCCAGCAGCCAAGATGACAGCCAAACCTGGAACCCTGAAGCTTTCTTT | CASSQDDSQTWNPEAFF
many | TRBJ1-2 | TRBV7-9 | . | TGTGCCAGCAGCTTTCCATCAGACTCCTATGGCTACACCTTC | CASSFPSDSYGYTF
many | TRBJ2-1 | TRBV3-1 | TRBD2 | TGTGCCAGCAGAACAGGCGGGGGGGCCTCCTACAATGAGCAGTTCTTC | CASRTGGGASYNEQFF
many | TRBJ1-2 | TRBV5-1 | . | TGCGCCAGCAGCTTTGACAGCAACTATGGCTACACCTTC | CASSFDSNYGYTF
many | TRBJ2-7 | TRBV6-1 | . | TGTGCCACGTTACTGTGGTCCAGCTCCTACGAGCAGTACTTC | CATLLWSSSYEQYF
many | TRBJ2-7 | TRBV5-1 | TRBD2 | TGCGCCAGCAGCCCGGGGGGACCTCAAAGTAGCCACGAGCAGTACTTC | CASSPGGPQSSHEQYF
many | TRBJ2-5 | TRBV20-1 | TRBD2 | TGCAGTGCTAGAGATCTGACTAGCATGGAGACCCAGTACTTC | CSARDLTSMETQYF
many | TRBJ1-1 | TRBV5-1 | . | TGCGCCAGCAGCTTGTACAGGACGAACACTGAAGCTTTCTTT | CASSLYRTNTEAFF
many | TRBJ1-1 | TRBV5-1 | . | TGCGCCAGCAGCCCGGGCGTGGGCACTGAAGCTTTCTTT | CASSPGVGTEAFF
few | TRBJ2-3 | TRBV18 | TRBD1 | TGTGCCAGCTCACCATTGTTCGAAGGGGGCGGTTTAAGAGATACGCAGTATTTT | CASSPLFEGGGLRDTQYF
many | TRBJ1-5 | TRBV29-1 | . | TGCAGCGTTTCGGGGGGCGATCAACAGCCCCAGCATTTT | CSVSGGDQQPQHF
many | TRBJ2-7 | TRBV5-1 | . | TGCGCCAGCAGCTTGATTTCGGAATCCTACGAGCAGTACTTC | CASSLISESYEQYF
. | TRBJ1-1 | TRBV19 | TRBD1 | TGTGCCAGTAGTACCGACAGGGGGCCCGTTTTGGACACTGAAGCTTTCTTT | CASSTDRGPVLDTEAFF
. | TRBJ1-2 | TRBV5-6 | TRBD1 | TGTGCCAGCAGCTCCGCTTTGGACAGGGCAAACTATGGCTACACCTTC | CASSSALDRANYGYTF
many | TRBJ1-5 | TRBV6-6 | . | TGTGCCAGCAAAACAGGTACCAATCAGCCCCAGCATTTT | CASKTGTNQPQHF
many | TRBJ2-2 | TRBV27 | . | TGTGCCAGCAGTTTTAGGGTCGGGGAGCTGTTTTTT | CASSFRVGELFF
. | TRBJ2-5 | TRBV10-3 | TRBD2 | TGTGCCATCAGTGAATCCCTAGCGGGGGAGGTCAGGGCCCAGTACTTC | CAISESLAGEVRAQYF
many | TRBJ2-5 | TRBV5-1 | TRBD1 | TGCGCCAGCAGCGGGCAGACAGGGGTAGAGACCCAGTACTTC | CASSGQTGVETQYF
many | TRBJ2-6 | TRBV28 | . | TGTGCCAGCTATAATTCAGGCGGCTCTGGGGCCAACGTCCTGACTTTC | CASYNSGGSGANVLTF
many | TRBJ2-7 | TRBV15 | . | TGTGCCACCAGCATATCGGGAACGTGGACCGAGCAGTACTTC | CATSISGTWTEQYF
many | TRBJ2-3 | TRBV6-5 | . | TGTGCCAGCAGTTACTCCCCTAGCGGCACAGATACGCAGTATTTT | CASSYSPSGTDTQYF
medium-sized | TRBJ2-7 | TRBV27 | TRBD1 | TGTGCCAGCAGTATGGGACAGCGGACCTACGAGCAGTACTTC | CASSMGQRTYEQYF
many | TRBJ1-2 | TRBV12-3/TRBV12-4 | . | TGTGCCAGCAGTTTGACCCTGAACTATGGCTACACCTTC | CASSLTLNYGYTF
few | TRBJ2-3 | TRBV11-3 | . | TGTGCCAGCAGCTCCACCTCCGGGGGAGAAGGCACAGATACGCAGTATTTT | CASSSTSGGEGTDTQYF
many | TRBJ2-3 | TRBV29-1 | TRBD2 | TGCAGCGTAGGAAGCGGGGGGGGCACAGATACGCAGTATTTT | CSVGSGGGTDTQYF